The source of this T cell receptor (beta chain) is a study of cytomegalovirus exposure and HLA in healthy donors. As for the study in general: The approximately 120 million unique TCR beta sequences, from roughly 180 million T cells, were found by an earlier analysis. The study's findings and limits: Later genetic work tied a missense DCLRE1C variant to beta-chain V and J trimming. Analysis was performed later, and it showed HLA-associated TCR beta chains to be more clonally expanded than equally common others.

The PCR ran on 60 Vbeta and 13 Jbeta primers. Profiling relied on immunoSEQ multiplex PCR, and the TCRdb table lists in-frame clones only, not all of them. The table has 150,000 to 200,000 clones, almost 80% seen once. Concerning this clone: Antigen: not known.

Germline CDR1 SGHRS, CDR2 YFSETQ. Between the trimmed V and J ends, which lost 0 bases and 2 bases, there was a span of 9 bases. The CDR3 has 15 residues. The sequenced material came from PBMCs. The V and J genes are TRBV5-1 and TRBJ2-1, with a possible D match to TRBD2 (5 bases). This sequence originates from a man between 18 and 35 years old in good health and CMV-seropositive. The CDR3 DNA is TGCGCCAGCAGCTTGGGAGCGGCACCCTACAATGAGCAGTTCTTC. This codes for CASSLGAAPYNEQFF.